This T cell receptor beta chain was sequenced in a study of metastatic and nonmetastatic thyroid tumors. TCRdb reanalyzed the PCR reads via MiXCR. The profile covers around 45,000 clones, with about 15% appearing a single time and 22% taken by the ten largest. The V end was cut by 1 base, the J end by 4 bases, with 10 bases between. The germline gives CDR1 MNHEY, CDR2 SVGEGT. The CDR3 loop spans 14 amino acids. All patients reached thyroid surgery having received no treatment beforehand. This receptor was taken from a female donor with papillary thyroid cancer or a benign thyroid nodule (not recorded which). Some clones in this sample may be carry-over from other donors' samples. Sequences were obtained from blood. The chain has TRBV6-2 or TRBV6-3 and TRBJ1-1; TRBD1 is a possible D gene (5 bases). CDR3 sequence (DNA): TGTGCCAGCAGTTACTTCGGGGACGTCACTGAAGCTTTCTTT. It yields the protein CASSYFGDVTEAFF.